Each of the 26 T cell receptor beta chains below was sequenced from the same sample in a study of post-analysis software for immune sequencing data. Study-wide results and limits: About five TRBV segments were more frequent in patients than controls; TRBV5-6, TRBV5-1 and TRBV20-1 belonged to this group.

Unique-molecular-identifier-tagged TCR beta cDNA libraries were used. TCRdb independently ran MiXCR on the PCR reads; one entry per CDR3 protein. The top ten hold 6.5% to 8% of the sample, which has around 400,000 distinct CDR3 sequences, less than 40% seen once. What these receptors recognize is not known. The sample consisted of blood. The receptors were sampled from a girl aged 2 to 9 with multiple sclerosis.

The chain couples TRBV6-5 to TRBJ1-4, with a tentative D call TRBD1 (6 bases). Germline V gene lookup returns CDR1 MNHEY and CDR2 SVGAGI. Trimming took 8 bases from V and 6 from J, leaving 13 bases between them. The CDR3 consists of 13 residues. The CDR3 sequence is CASASQGDEKLFF. The DNA of the CDR3 is TGTGCCAGCGCTTCACAGGGAGATGAAAAACTGTTTTTT.

The chain carries TRBV12-3 or TRBV12-4 and TRBJ2-3; D call uncertain. The CDR3 contains 11 residues. V gave up 9 bases and J gave up 4 bases, with 8 bases separating them. The CDR3 loop is CASVLPDTQYF. Here the CDR3 DNA reads TGTGCCAGTGTGTTACCAGATACGCAGTATTTT.

The V call is TRBV6-1, the J call TRBJ1-2; a possible D gene is TRBD1 (5 bases). Germline V gives CDR1 MNHNS, CDR2 SASEGT. V lost 2 bases to trimming and J lost 1 base, with 8 bases between them. The CDR3 is 14 amino acids. The CDR3 region has the DNA TGTGCCAGCAGTGAACCAGGGAATAACTATGGCTACACCTTC. Its protein is CASSEPGNNYGYTF.

This clonotype was observed a handful of times. V and J are TRBV20-1 and TRBJ1-2; D is uncertain. The CDR3 sequence is 13 residues long. Germline V gene data show CDR1 as DFQATT and CDR2 as SNEGSKA (reference sequence). V shed 1 base and J shed 4 bases, with 10 bases lying between them. The CDR3 loop reads CSARAWVGYGYTF. DNA for the CDR3: TGCAGTGCTAGAGCCTGGGTTGGCTATGGCTACACCTTC.

The gene calls are TRBV11-3 and TRBJ2-7, with 12 bases aligning to TRBD2. The assigned J gene may be wrong: the sequence end matches TRBJ2-1 better. The CDR3 consists of 16 residues. CDR1 SGHNT and CDR2 YENEEA come from the germline V gene. CDR3 nucleotide sequence: TGTGCCAGCAGCTTAGGTTCTAGCGGGAGGGGGAATGAGCAGTTCTTC. Its protein is CASSLGSSGRGNEQFF.

This clonotype has more than one count but fewer than ten. This chain connects TRBV9 to TRBJ1-1, with 7 nucleotides matching TRBD1. V shed 0 bases, J shed 0 bases, and the junction held 2 bases outside the gene matches. Per germline, CDR1 SGDLS and CDR2 YYNGEE. This CDR3 has 15 residues. As DNA, the CDR3 is TGTGCCAGCAGCGTAGGAGGGGGCATGAACACTGAAGCTTTCTTT. Amino acid sequence: CASSVGGGMNTEAFF.

This clonotype was detected a few times. The rearrangement links TRBV7-2 to TRBJ2-7; D gene ambiguous. The CDR3 runs to 13 residues. V was cut by 5 bases and J by 7 bases, with 15 bases left in between. Per the germline V gene, CDR1 is SGHTA and CDR2 is FQGNSA. DNA for the CDR3: TGTGCCAGCAGCCAACCACCCTCGTGGGAGCAGTACTTC. Translating gives CASSQPPSWEQYF.

The chain is built from TRBV5-1 and TRBJ1-1, with D hard to call. The CDR3 sequence is 14 residues long. With 0 bases removed from V and 0 bases from J, the gap between germline ends came to 6 bases. Germline V lookup: CDR1 SGHRS, CDR2 YFSETQ. CDR3 DNA: TGCGCCAGCAGCTTGGCCGAGCTGAACACTGAAGCTTTCTTT. Protein product: CASSLAELNTEAFF.

The chain recombines TRBV20-1 with TRBJ1-4; D ambiguous. With 1 base removed from V and 0 bases from J, the gap between germline ends came to 15 bases. The germline CDR1 and CDR2 sequences are DFQATT and SNEGSKA (reference sequence). The CDR3 spans 17 residues. CDR3 nucleotides: TGCAGTGCTAGAGCTGCTTCGATACTTTCAACTAATGAAAAACTGTTTTTT. This sequence encodes CSARAASILSTNEKLFF.

CDR3 protein: CASGAGTEAFF. The DNA of the CDR3 is TGTGCCAGCGGTGCGGGGACTGAAGCTTTCTTT. V gene TRBV6-1 combines with J gene TRBJ1-1; D is undetermined. Germline V gene lookup returns CDR1 MNHNS and CDR2 SASEGT. CDR3 length: 11 residues. Trimming left V 8 bases short and J 5 bases short, with 9 bases between.

This rearrangement joins TRBV12-3 or TRBV12-4 to TRBJ1-2; D is possibly TRBD1 (5 bases). This CDR3 is built from 15 residues. The V and J ends lost 6 bases and 5 bases respectively, with 19 bases between them. In nucleotides, the CDR3 is TGTGCCAGCAGGATGGGTTCCGGGGGAGTTTATGGCTACACCTTC. Translated: CASRMGSGGVYGYTF.

The chain is built from TRBV6-6 and TRBJ2-1, with D possibly matching TRBD2 (6 bases). CDR3 length: 14 residues. CDR1 is MNHNY and CDR2 is SVGAGI in the germline V gene (reference sequence). V gave up 7 bases and J gave up 5 bases, with 15 bases separating them. The CDR3: CASTRELANNEQFF. CDR3 DNA: TGTGCCAGCACCCGGGAGCTCGCGAACAATGAGCAGTTCTTC.

The rearrangement joins TRBV28 to TRBJ2-3; TRBD2 matches 13 bases. Unmatched junction bases numbered 9, after V lost 3 bases and J lost 6 bases. This CDR3 has 17 amino acids. CDR1 MDHEN and CDR2 SYDVKM come from the germline V gene. CDR3 DNA: TGTGCCAGCAGTTTCTGGACTAGCGGGGGACCCCCGGATACGCAGTATTTT. Translated: CASSFWTSGGPPDTQYF.

This clonotype came up many times. The chain couples TRBV20-1 to TRBJ2-5; TRBD2 matches 8 bases. This CDR3 comprises 15 residues. With 5 bases clipped from V and 5 bases from J, the junction kept 13 bases outside the gene matches. The germline V gene has CDR1 DFQATT and CDR2 SNEGSKA (reference sequence). The CDR3 DNA follows: TGCAGTGCTGCCGGCGGATTTGGACTAGCCGAGACCCAGTACTTC. It yields the protein CSAAGGFGLAETQYF.

In DNA form, the CDR3 reads TGTGCCAGCAGCCGCGAAGGGACTACCGAAATGGCTTTCTTT. It yields the protein CASSREGTTEMAFF. This chain joins TRBV7-9 and TRBJ1-1; D is possibly TRBD1 (5 bases). CDR1 is SEHNR and CDR2 is FQNEAQ in the germline V gene (reference sequence). The CDR3 loop spans 14 amino acids. Trimming stripped 5 bases from V and 11 bases from J, with 21 bases between.

V and J are TRBV3-1 and TRBJ2-7; weak D call: TRBD1 (6 bases). The V end was cut by 0 bases, the J end by 0 bases, with 12 bases between. There are 16 residues in the CDR3. Germline values: CDR1 LGHDT, CDR2 YNNKEL (reference sequence). The CDR3 is CASSQEFARGSYEQYF. CDR3 DNA sequence: TGTGCCAGCAGCCAAGAATTTGCCAGGGGCTCCTACGAGCAGTACTTC.

CDR3 DNA sequence: TGTGCCAGCAGCTCGGAGGGACAGGGGGCTCTTGGCTACACCTTC. As protein: CASSSEGQGALGYTF. The chain has TRBV7-8 and TRBJ1-2, with TRBD1 identical over 12 bases. Per the germline V gene, CDR1 is SGHVS and CDR2 is FQNEAQ. This CDR3 contains 15 residues. The V segment lost 4 bases and the J segment 7 bases; nucleotides outside the gene matches: 7. The full variable domain, completed using reference TRBV7-8 and TRBJ1-2, is GAGVSQSPRYKVAKRGQDVALRCDPISGHVSLFWYQQALGQGPEFLTYFQNEAQLDKSGLPSDRFFAERPEGSVSTLKIQRTQQEDSAVYLCASSSEGQGALGYTFGSGTRLTVV.

V and J are TRBV6-5 and TRBJ2-7; 7 nucleotides agree with TRBD1. With V trimmed by 2 bases and J by 3 bases, 4 bases remained unmatched. This CDR3 region has 14 residues. Germline-derived CDR1 and CDR2 are MNHEY and SVGAGI. Here the CDR3 DNA reads TGTGCCAGCAGTTACGGACAGGCCAACTACGAGCAGTACTTC. This translates into CASSYGQANYEQYF.

J is TRBJ2-7 and V is TRBV20-1, with D maybe TRBD2 (5 bases). From germline, CDR1 is DFQATT and CDR2 SNEGSKA (reference sequence). Trimming pared 5 bases from V and 2 bases from J, leaving 10 bases between. The CDR3 covers 12 residues. The CDR3 DNA sequence: TGCAGTGCTGATGCCGGGACCTACGAGCAGTACTTC. Its protein product is CSADAGTYEQYF.

The chain is built from TRBV28 and TRBJ1-5, with D maybe TRBD1 (5 bases). Germline CDR1 and CDR2: MDHEN and SYDVKM. Deletions cut 4 bases from V and 7 bases from J, with 14 bases between. CDR3 length: 14 amino acids. The DNA for the CDR3 is TGTGCCAGCAGTTATGACAGTATTATACAGCCCCAGCATTTT. Translated: CASSYDSIIQPQHF.

This sequence joins TRBV10-3 and TRBJ2-6; tentative D call: TRBD1 (6 bases). V was pared by 2 bases and J by 4 bases, with 15 bases between. CDR1 is ENHRY, CDR2 SYGVKD, per germline. There are 17 residues in the CDR3. Here the CDR3 reads CAISEPLTGSGANVLTF. The CDR3 DNA reads as TGTGCCATCAGTGAGCCGTTAACAGGGTCCGGGGCCAACGTCCTGACTTTC.

The chain is built from TRBV7-3 and TRBJ2-7, with D perhaps assigned TRBD1 or TRBD2 (7 bases each). The assigned J gene may be wrong: the sequence end matches TRBJ2-5 better. Germline V CDR1 and CDR2: SGHTA, FQGTGA. The CDR3 consists of 15 residues. As DNA, the CDR3 is TGTGCCAGCAGCTTACAGGGGGGGGAGTTGGAGACCCAGTACTTC. This encodes CASSLQGGELETQYF.

This clonotype has only one observation. The rearrangement links TRBV6-4 to TRBJ2-1; 9 bases agree with TRBD2. The germline V gene encodes CDR1 MRHNA and CDR2 SNTAGT. The V segment lost 4 bases and the J segment 7 bases; nucleotides outside the gene matches: 5. The CDR3 runs 14 residues. The CDR3 loop reads CASSGASGINEQFF. CDR3 nucleotides: TGTGCCAGCAGTGGAGCTAGCGGGATTAATGAGCAGTTCTTC.

The rearrangement links TRBV20-1 to TRBJ2-1; D assignment may be TRBD1 or TRBD2 (5 bases each). The V end was cut by 2 bases, the J end by 12 bases, with 11 bases between. This CDR3 is 11 amino acids long. Germline values: CDR1 DFQATT, CDR2 SNEGSKA (reference sequence). CDR3 region: CSARILGTQFF. The DNA of the CDR3 is TGCAGTGCTAGAATCCTCGGGACGCAGTTCTTC.

The chain uses TRBV7-3 and TRBJ1-3; D gene ambiguous. CDR1 and CDR2 (germline): SGHTA, FQGTGA. Trimming took 3 bases from V and 0 from J, leaving 9 bases between them. The CDR3 is made up of 15 amino acids. The chain's CDR3 is CASSFSPVSGNTIYF. DNA of the CDR3: TGTGCCAGCAGCTTCTCACCGGTCTCTGGAAACACCATATATTTT.

The chain joins TRBV6-5 to TRBJ2-1; TRBD2 aligns across 7 bases. CDR3 length: 13 residues. Germline V gene lookup returns CDR1 MNHEY and CDR2 SVGAGI. Trimming at V came to 11 bases and at J to 4 bases, leaving 8 bases not matched to a gene. The CDR3 region has the DNA TGTGCCGTCGGGGGGTCCGGGTACAATGAGCAGTTCTTC. This sequence encodes CAVGGSGYNEQFF.